One and the same sample provided the 24 T cell receptor beta chains below, sequenced in a study of Graves' ophthalmopathy and Graves' hyperthyroidism. Investigators amplified TCR beta CDR3 regions from RNA transcripts. Second-round multiplex PCR came after first-round RT-PCR with HTBI primers. A single record per CDR3 protein comes from TCRdb applying MiXCR to the multiplex PCR reads. The profile shows 350,000 to 450,000 distinct CDR3 sequences, around 20% of them singletons. Sequencing input: peripheral blood. These receptors were obtained from a woman aged 18-29 years with stable Graves' hyperthyroidism.

The chain carries TRBV12-3 or TRBV12-4 and TRBJ2-3; 7 nucleotides agree with TRBD1. After removal of 5 bases from V and 0 bases from J, the junction contained 8 bases not matched to a gene. The CDR3 sequence is 16 residues long. This CDR3 is CASSPGTDLSTDTQYF. The CDR3 DNA reads as TGTGCCAGCAGTCCCGGGACAGACTTAAGCACAGATACGCAGTATTTT.

This sequence joins TRBV10-1 and TRBJ2-2; perhaps TRBD2 as D (6 bases). The CDR3 has 15 residues. The V end lost 0 bases, the J end lost 4 bases, and 9 bases lay between the germline ends. CDR1 and CDR2 (germline): WNHNN, SYGVQD (reference sequence). CDR3 nucleotides: TGCGCCAGCAGTGAGTCCGGGACTGTCACCGGGGAGCTGTTTTTT. This translates into CASSESGTVTGELFF.

This clonotype was seen repeatedly, ten times or more. The chain links TRBV6-5 to TRBJ1-3; D might be TRBD1 (5 bases). With 5 bases removed from V and 4 bases from J, the gap between germline ends came to 9 bases. The germline V gene has CDR1 MNHEY and CDR2 SVGAGI. This CDR3 is built from 13 residues. The CDR3 protein is CASSRDPGNTIYF. Here the CDR3 DNA reads TGTGCCAGCAGTCGGGACCCCGGAAACACCATATATTTT.

This clonotype was observed at least ten times. This rearrangement joins TRBV27 to TRBJ2-7; D uncertain. This CDR3 region has 13 residues. The V gene's germline CDR1 is MNHEY and CDR2 SMNVEV (reference sequence). V shed 1 base and J shed 6 bases, with 10 bases lying between them. The CDR3 reads CASSLWVGGEQYF. CDR3 nucleotide sequence: TGTGCCAGCAGTTTATGGGTAGGCGGCGAGCAGTACTTC.

This clonotype showed up many times. This chain joins TRBV6-1 and TRBJ2-2, with 9 positions matching TRBD1. The CDR3 length is 15 residues. Germline V gene sequence: CDR1 MNHNS, CDR2 SASEGT. Trimming took 1 base from V and 6 from J; bases not matched to a gene: 3. DNA for the CDR3: TGTGCCAGCAGTGAAGAGGGGACAGGGTCCGGGGAGCTGTTTTTT. Residues: CASSEEGTGSGELFF.

The gene calls are TRBV10-3 and TRBJ2-2; no firm D call. Per the germline V gene, CDR1 is ENHRY and CDR2 is SYGVKD. V gave up 9 bases and J gave up 7 bases, with 21 bases separating them. The CDR3 consists of 15 residues. The CDR3 protein is CAIMNAGPYGGELFF. CDR3 DNA: TGTGCCATAATGAATGCCGGCCCTTACGGCGGGGAGCTGTTTTTT.

This clonotype appeared a few times. This rearrangement joins TRBV7-9 to TRBJ1-2; D is uncertain. Deletions cut 2 bases from V and 8 bases from J, with 9 bases between. Germline V lookup: CDR1 SEHNR, CDR2 FQNEAQ (reference sequence). The CDR3 is 12 amino acids. The chain's CDR3 is CASSLSVGGYTF. The CDR3 DNA reads as TGTGCCAGCAGCTTATCAGTGGGGGGCTACACCTTC.

This clonotype was seen ten or more times. This chain links TRBV7-9 with TRBJ2-7, with D perhaps matching TRBD1 (5 bases). V shed 4 bases and J shed 6 bases, with 10 bases lying between them. This CDR3 contains 12 residues. The V gene's germline CDR1 is SEHNR and CDR2 FQNEAQ (reference sequence). CDR3 sequence (DNA): TGTGCCAGCAGCTCACAGGAGAGCGAGCAGTACTTC. It encodes CASSSQESEQYF.

This clonotype came up many times. The V gene is TRBV7-8, the J gene TRBJ2-7, with D possibly called TRBD1 or TRBD2 (5 bases each). The V end lost 5 bases, the J end lost 2 bases, and 19 bases lay between the germline ends. This CDR3 comprises 16 residues. Germline CDR1 and CDR2: SGHVS and FQNEAQ. The CDR3 DNA is TGTGCCAGCAGCACCCGGGGTGGGGGAAAGGCCTACGAGCAGTACTTC. Translation gives CASSTRGGGKAYEQYF.

This clonotype has a count of ten or more. The rearrangement uses TRBV19 and TRBJ1-5, with D possibly TRBD1 on 5 matching bases. Trimming stripped 5 bases from V and 0 bases from J, with 8 bases between. The CDR3 sequence is 14 residues long. Germline V gene lookup returns CDR1 LNHDA and CDR2 SQIVND (reference sequence). CDR3 amino acids: CASSSGLSNQPQHF. CDR3 in DNA: TGTGCCAGTAGTTCGGGACTTAGCAATCAGCCCCAGCATTTT.

This clonotype was observed a handful of times. A read error may produce the germline difference seen at one junction end. The CDR3 DNA reads as TGCAGTGCCAGAGGAGCGGGAGAGAGGGAGCAGTACTTC. This translates into CSARGAGEREQYF. This rearrangement joins TRBV20-1 to TRBJ2-7; 8 nucleotides match TRBD2. Germline loops: CDR1 DFQATT, CDR2 SNEGSKA (reference sequence). The CDR3 sequence is 13 residues long.

J is TRBJ2-4 and V is TRBV15; a possible D gene is TRBD1 (5 bases). Germline assignment: CDR1 LNHNV and CDR2 YYDKDF (reference sequence). The CDR3 covers 16 residues. Trimming pared 0 bases from V and 4 bases from J, leaving 13 bases between. This CDR3 is CATSRDSGSDKNIQYF. As DNA, the CDR3 is TGTGCCACCAGCAGAGATTCAGGGTCTGATAAAAACATTCAGTACTTC.

Only a few counts were recorded for this clonotype. This chain joins TRBV27 and TRBJ1-6; possible D gene TRBD1, 5 bases. V was pared by 3 bases and J by 9 bases, with 15 bases between. CDR1 MNHEY and CDR2 SMNVEV come from the germline V gene (reference sequence). CDR3 size: 15 residues. DNA for the CDR3: TGTGCCAGCAGTTTTGATGGGGGTTGGAGTTCACCCCTCCACTTT. Translation gives CASSFDGGWSSPLHF.

In its sample, this clonotype was seen many times. V is TRBV12-3 or TRBV12-4 and J is TRBJ2-4; D is undetermined. The CDR3 totals 16 residues. V was trimmed by 7 bases and J by 0 bases, leaving 16 bases between them. The DNA of the CDR3 is TGTGCCAGCACCTCCCGCGGAGACGTAGCCAAAAACATTCAGTACTTC. It translates to CASTSRGDVAKNIQYF.

This clonotype was seen ten or more times. The rearrangement uses TRBV2 and TRBJ2-7, with D perhaps matching TRBD2 (6 bases). Deletions cut 7 bases from V and 3 bases from J, with 13 bases between. Germline V gene sequence: CDR1 SNHLY, CDR2 FYNNEI. The CDR3 length is 13 residues. Here the CDR3 reads CASTAGTGYEQYF. The CDR3 nucleotides read TGTGCCAGCACGGCGGGAACAGGCTACGAGCAGTACTTC.

This clonotype was seen at least ten times. The rearrangement links TRBV5-1 to TRBJ1-1; D is undetermined. Trimming left V 3 bases short and J 3 bases short, with 15 bases between. The CDR3 sequence is 15 residues long. In germline, CDR1 is SGHRS, CDR2 YFSETQ. CDR3 sequence (DNA): TGCGCCAGCAGCTCGTACGCCGATAAGGACACTGAAGCTTTCTTT. This encodes CASSSYADKDTEAFF.

The table lists this clonotype with many counts. V gene TRBV5-1 combines with J gene TRBJ2-2; 7 bases agree with TRBD2. The CDR3 loop spans 16 amino acids. Germline CDR1 and CDR2: SGHRS and YFSETQ. Unmatched junction bases numbered 7, after V lost 5 bases and J lost 0 bases. In DNA, the CDR3 is TGCGCCAGCAGTATGGCAGCGGGGTCGAACACCGGGGAGCTGTTTTTT. This translates into CASSMAAGSNTGELFF.

This clonotype was counted at least ten times. The chain employs TRBV25-1 and TRBJ2-2, with 11 positions matching TRBD2. Per germline, CDR1 MGHDK and CDR2 SYGVNS. This CDR3 has 18 residues. With 4 bases clipped from V and 6 bases from J, the junction kept 13 bases outside the gene matches. The CDR3 DNA follows: TGTGCCAGCAGTGCGAGACTAGCGGGAAAAGAAATTGCCGGGGAGCTGTTTTTT. This translates into CASSARLAGKEIAGELFF.

This clonotype was counted at least ten times. The chain uses TRBV15 and TRBJ1-2; 8 bases map to TRBD1. CDR1 LNHNV and CDR2 YYDKDF come from the germline V gene (reference sequence). CDR3 size: 15 residues. Unmatched junction bases numbered 9, after V lost 3 bases and J lost 6 bases. CDR3: CATSSQSQGAHGYTF. CDR3 DNA sequence: TGTGCCACCAGCAGTCAGTCGCAGGGGGCTCATGGCTACACCTTC.

This clonotype came up many times. V usage is TRBV30 and J usage is TRBJ2-7; 7 bases match TRBD2. The CDR3 contains 13 residues. Losses at the gene ends were 2 bases for V and 5 bases for J; bases not matched to a gene: 6. Germline loops: CDR1 GTSNPN, CDR2 SVGIG (reference sequence). CDR3 loop: CAWSTGGSDEQYF. The DNA of the CDR3 is TGTGCCTGGAGTACGGGAGGATCCGACGAGCAGTACTTC.

This clonotype was recorded at least ten times. The chain recombines TRBV6-1 with TRBJ2-7; tentatively, D is TRBD2 (6 bases). V lost 5 bases and J 1 base, leaving 18 bases between the germline ends. Germline V gene sequence: CDR1 MNHNS, CDR2 SASEGT. This CDR3 has 16 residues. The CDR3 region is CASSMGPLARSYEQYF. DNA of the CDR3: TGTGCCAGCAGTATGGGGCCTCTAGCGAGGTCCTACGAGCAGTACTTC.

The V call is TRBV12-3 or TRBV12-4, the J call TRBJ1-5; maybe TRBD1 (5 bases). V was clipped by 1 base and J by 4 bases, with 8 bases between them. This CDR3 has 14 amino acids. CDR3 protein: CASSLETVNQPQHF. CDR3 DNA sequence: TGTGCCAGCAGTTTAGAGACAGTAAATCAGCCCCAGCATTTT.

This clonotype was counted at least ten times. This chain connects TRBV20-1 to TRBJ2-5, with D perhaps assigned TRBD1 or TRBD2 (6 bases each). The germline V and J ends were trimmed by 3 bases and 7 bases, with 15 bases remaining between them. This CDR3 contains 13 residues. Germline V CDR1 and CDR2: DFQATT, SNEGSKA (reference sequence). CDR3 DNA sequence: TGCAGTGCTAGGGTGGGGGGCGCGGGGACCCAGTACTTC. As protein: CSARVGGAGTQYF.

This clonotype was seen ten or more times. V gene TRBV4-1 combines with J gene TRBJ2-2, with TRBD1 identical over 9 bases. Germline V CDR1 and CDR2: MGHRA, YSYEKL. With V trimmed by 3 bases and J by 6 bases, 5 bases remained unmatched. The CDR3 length is 15 residues. The CDR3 region is CASSHRQGEAGELFF. The CDR3 DNA reads as TGCGCCAGCAGCCATAGACAGGGGGAGGCCGGGGAGCTGTTTTTT.